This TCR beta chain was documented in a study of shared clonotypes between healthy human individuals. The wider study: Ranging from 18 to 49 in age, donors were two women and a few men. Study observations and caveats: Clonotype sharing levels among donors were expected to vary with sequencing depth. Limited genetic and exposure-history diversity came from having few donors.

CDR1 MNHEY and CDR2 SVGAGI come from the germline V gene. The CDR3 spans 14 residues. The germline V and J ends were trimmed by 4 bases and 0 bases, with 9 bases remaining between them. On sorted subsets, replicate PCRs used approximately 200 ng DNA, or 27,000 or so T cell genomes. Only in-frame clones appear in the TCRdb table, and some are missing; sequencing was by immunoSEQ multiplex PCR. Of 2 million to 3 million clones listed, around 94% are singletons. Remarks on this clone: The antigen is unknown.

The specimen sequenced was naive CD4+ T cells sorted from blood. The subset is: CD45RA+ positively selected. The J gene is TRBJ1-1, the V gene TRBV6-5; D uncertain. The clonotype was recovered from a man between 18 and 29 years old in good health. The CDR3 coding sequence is TGTGCCAGCAGTTCCGGACTCCTGAACACTGAAGCTTTCTTT. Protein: CASSSGLLNTEAFF.